This T cell receptor (beta chain) came from a study of blood T cell repertoires in COVID-19. Study details: Donors in the United States, Italy and Spain gave samples during acute or convalescent COVID-19. From T cells, B-cell-depleted T cells, or PBMCs came the material, which was cDNA or gDNA.

Source study methods: How many nucleated cells were present was estimated from reference gene primer amplification. This table comes from immunoSEQ multiplex PCR, and its TCRdb copy is limited to in-frame clones, with some not included. V and J calls and clone size are those listed in that table; D and trimming were worked out from the DNA. Of some 110,000 clones in the sample, around four fifths were seen once. Germline CDR1 is SGHVS and CDR2 is FQNEAQ. This CDR3 contains 15 residues. V was pared by 5 bases and J by 3 bases, with 6 bases of the junction left unmatched. The receptor was isolated from a man between 65 and 85 years old with acute or convalescent COVID-19. The genes are TRBV7-8 and TRBJ2-7, with 11 bases that match TRBD1. Sequencing input: peripheral blood. As DNA, the CDR3 is TGTGCCAGCAGCGTAGGACAGGGGGCACTCTACGAGCAGTACTTC. As protein: CASSVGQGALYEQYF. The whole variable domain, remainder taken from reference TRBV7-8 and TRBJ2-7, is GAGVSQSPRYKVAKRGQDVALRCDPISGHVSLFWYQQALGQGPEFLTYFQNEAQLDKSGLPSDRFFAERPEGSVSTLKIQRTQQEDSAVYLCASSVGQGALYEQYFGPGTRLTVT.